Listed below are T cell receptor beta chains from one sample, sequenced in a study of blood T cell repertoires in COVID-19. Sequencing used immunoSEQ multiplex PCR; TCRdb keeps in-frame clones, though not all of them. The profile shows about 200,000 clones, approximately 83% of them singletons. Sequences were obtained from peripheral blood. These receptors were collected from a woman aged 40 to 50 with active or convalescent COVID-19. Each CDR3 is given with its conserved first and last residue. D genes are given only for firm matches. Some rows mark clone size as missing; the rest say once, few, many or name a class of expanded clone.

d_gene: TRBD1; j_gene: TRBJ1-2; v_gene: TRBV18; abundance: NA; CDR3aa: CASSPGTGGASLYGYTF; CDR3nt: TGTGCCAGCTCACCAGGGACAGGGGGCGCGTCCCTTTATGGCTACACCTTC
d_gene: NA; j_gene: TRBJ1-6; v_gene: TRBV6-5; abundance: NA; CDR3aa: CASKARGNSPLHF; CDR3nt: TGTGCCAGCAAGGCTCGAGGAAATTCACCCCTCCACTTT
d_gene: TRBD1; j_gene: TRBJ2-5; v_gene: TRBV19; abundance: NA; CDR3aa: CASSTLQGVKGETQYF; CDR3nt: TGTGCCAGTAGTACCCTACAGGGGGTGAAAGGGGAGACCCAGTACTTC
d_gene: NA; j_gene: TRBJ1-3; v_gene: TRBV6-2/TRBV6-3; abundance: once; CDR3aa: CASSYGFPGARNTIYF; CDR3nt: TGTGCCAGCAGTTACGGTTTTCCAGGGGCGCGAAACACCATATATTTT
d_gene: NA; j_gene: TRBJ1-5; v_gene: TRBV19; abundance: NA; CDR3aa: CASSILGDHDQPQHF; CDR3nt: TGTGCCAGTAGTATTTTAGGGGATCACGATCAGCCCCAGCATTTT
d_gene: TRBD1; j_gene: TRBJ1-2; v_gene: TRBV28; abundance: few; CDR3aa: CASRSRQGRGYTF; CDR3nt: TGTGCCAGCAGATCTCGACAGGGTCGAGGCTACACCTTC
d_gene: NA; j_gene: TRBJ2-7; v_gene: TRBV2; abundance: NA; CDR3aa: CASSVVPARDRYF; CDR3nt: TGTGCCAGCAGTGTGGTCCCGGCGAGGGATAGGTACTTC
d_gene: NA; j_gene: TRBJ2-3; v_gene: TRBV10-3; abundance: NA; CDR3aa: CAISGADTDTQYF; CDR3nt: TGTGCCATCAGTGGGGCAGACACAGATACGCAGTATTTT
d_gene: NA; j_gene: TRBJ1-4; v_gene: TRBV6-5; abundance: NA; CDR3aa: CASSTTGFEKLFF; CDR3nt: TGTGCCAGCAGTACAACAGGGTTCGAAAAACTGTTTTTT
d_gene: NA; j_gene: TRBJ2-7; v_gene: TRBV5-4; abundance: NA; CDR3aa: CASSQIRGGEQYF; CDR3nt: TGTGCCAGCAGTCAGATCAGGGGTGGCGAGCAGTACTTC
d_gene: NA; j_gene: TRBJ2-3; v_gene: TRBV6-5; abundance: NA; CDR3aa: CASGLTSTDTQYF; CDR3nt: TGTGCCAGCGGACTAACCAGCACAGATACGCAGTATTTT